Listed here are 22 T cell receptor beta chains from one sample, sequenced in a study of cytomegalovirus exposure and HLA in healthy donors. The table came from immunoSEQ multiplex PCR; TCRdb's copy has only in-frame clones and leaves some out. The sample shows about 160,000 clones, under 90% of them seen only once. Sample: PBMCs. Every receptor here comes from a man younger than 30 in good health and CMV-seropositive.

The CDR3 DNA reads TGTGCCAGTAGAGAGACAGGGCGCTATGGCTACACCTTC. Its translation: CASRETGRYGYTF. The chain joins TRBV19 to TRBJ1-2; 7 bases line up with TRBD1. V lost 6 bases and J lost 4; bases outside the gene matches: 5. The CDR3 spans 13 residues. Germline values: CDR1 LNHDA, CDR2 SQIVND (reference sequence). Filled out from reference TRBV19 and TRBJ1-2, the complete variable domain reads DGGITQSPKYLFRKEGQNVTLSCEQNLNHDAMYWYRQDPGQGLRLIYYSQIVNDFQKGDIAEGYSVSREKKESFPLTVTSAQKNPTAFYLCASRETGRYGYTFGSGTRLTVV.

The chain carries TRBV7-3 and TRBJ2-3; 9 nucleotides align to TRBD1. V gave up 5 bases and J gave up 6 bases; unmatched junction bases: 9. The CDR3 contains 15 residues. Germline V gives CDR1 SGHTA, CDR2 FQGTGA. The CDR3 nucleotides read TGTGCCAGCAGCCAACAGACAGGGGGATCTGATACGCAGTATTTT. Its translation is CASSQQTGGSDTQYF.

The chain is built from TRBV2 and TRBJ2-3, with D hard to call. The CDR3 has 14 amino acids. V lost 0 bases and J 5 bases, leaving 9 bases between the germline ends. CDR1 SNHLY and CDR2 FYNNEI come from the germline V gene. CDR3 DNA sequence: TGTGCCAGCAGTGAAGCCTCAGTTGGAGATACGCAGTATTTT. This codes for CASSEASVGDTQYF.

The CDR3 DNA follows: TGTGCCAGCAGTGTGGGCGGGATGCAGTTCTTC. It is translated as CASSVGGMQFF. This chain connects TRBV25-1 to TRBJ2-1, with D possibly being TRBD2 (6 bases). This CDR3 region has 11 residues. Germline V gene sequence: CDR1 MGHDK, CDR2 SYGVNS. Trimming left V 4 bases short and J 12 bases short, with 10 bases between. The entire variable domain, with the rest obtained from reference TRBV25-1 and TRBJ2-1, is as follows: EADIYQTPRYLVIGTGKKITLECSQTMGHDKMYWYQQDPGMELHLIHYSYGVNSTEKGDLSSESTVSRIRTEHFPLTLESARPSHTSQYLCASSVGGMQFFGPGTRLTVL.

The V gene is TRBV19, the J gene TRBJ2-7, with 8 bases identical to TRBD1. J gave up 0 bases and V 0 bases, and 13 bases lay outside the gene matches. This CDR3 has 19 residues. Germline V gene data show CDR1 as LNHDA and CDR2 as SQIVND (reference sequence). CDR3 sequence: CASSIDPKIPGTGSYEQYF. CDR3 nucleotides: TGTGCCAGTAGTATAGATCCCAAAATACCCGGGACAGGCTCCTACGAGCAGTACTTC.

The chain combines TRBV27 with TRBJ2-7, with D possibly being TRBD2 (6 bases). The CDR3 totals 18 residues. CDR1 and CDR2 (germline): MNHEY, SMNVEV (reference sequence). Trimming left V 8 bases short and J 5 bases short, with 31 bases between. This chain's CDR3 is CASGKNYLLPGSSDEQYF. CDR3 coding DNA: TGTGCCAGCGGCAAAAACTACTTGTTGCCCGGGAGTAGCGACGAGCAGTACTTC.

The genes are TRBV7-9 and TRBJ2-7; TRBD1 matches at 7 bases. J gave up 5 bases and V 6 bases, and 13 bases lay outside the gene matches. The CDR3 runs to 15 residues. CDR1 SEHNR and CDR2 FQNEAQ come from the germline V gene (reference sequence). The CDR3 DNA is TGTGCCAGCAGTTCGGACAGGTTCTCCCTCCACGAGCAGTACTTC. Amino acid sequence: CASSSDRFSLHEQYF.

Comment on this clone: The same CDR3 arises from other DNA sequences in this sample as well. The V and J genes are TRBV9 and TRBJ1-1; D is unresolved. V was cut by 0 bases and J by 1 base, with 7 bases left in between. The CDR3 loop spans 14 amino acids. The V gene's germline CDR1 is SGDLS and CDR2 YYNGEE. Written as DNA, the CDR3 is TGTGCCAGCAGCGTAGGTCCGGGGAACACTGAAGCTTTCTTT. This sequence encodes CASSVGPGNTEAFF.

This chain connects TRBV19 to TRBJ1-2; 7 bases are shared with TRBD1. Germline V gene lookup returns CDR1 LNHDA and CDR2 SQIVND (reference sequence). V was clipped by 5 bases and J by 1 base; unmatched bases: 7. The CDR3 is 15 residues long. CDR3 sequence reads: CASSPRDSINYGYTF. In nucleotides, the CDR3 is TGTGCCAGTAGTCCCCGGGACAGCATTAACTATGGCTACACCTTC.

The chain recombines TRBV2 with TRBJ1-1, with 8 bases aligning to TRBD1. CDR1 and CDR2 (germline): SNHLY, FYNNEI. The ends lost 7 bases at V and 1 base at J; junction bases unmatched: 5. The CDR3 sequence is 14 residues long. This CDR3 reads CASTGTGRNTEAFF. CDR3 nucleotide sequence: TGTGCCAGCACTGGGACAGGACGGAACACTGAAGCTTTCTTT. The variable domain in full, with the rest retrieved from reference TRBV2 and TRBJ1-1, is EPEVTQTPSHQVTQMGQEVILRCVPISNHLYFYWYRQILGQKVEFLVSFYNNEISEKSEIFDDQFSVERPDGSNFTLKIRSTKLEDSAMYFCASTGTGRNTEAFFGQGTRLTVV.

The CDR3 sequence: CASSLRGSTEAFF. The CDR3 DNA sequence: TGTGCCAGCAGCTTACGAGGAAGCACTGAAGCTTTCTTT. The chain couples TRBV5-5 to TRBJ1-1; D is undetermined. The V gene's germline CDR1 is SGHKS and CDR2 YYEKEE (reference sequence). V was clipped by 2 bases and J by 4 bases, with 9 bases between them. The CDR3 has 13 amino acids.

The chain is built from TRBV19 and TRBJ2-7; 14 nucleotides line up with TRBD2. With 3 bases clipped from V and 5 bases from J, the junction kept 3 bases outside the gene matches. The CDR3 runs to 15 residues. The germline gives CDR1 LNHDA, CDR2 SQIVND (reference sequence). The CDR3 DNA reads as TGTGCCAGTAGTATCCGGACTAGCGGGAGGAACGAGCAGTACTTC. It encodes CASSIRTSGRNEQYF.

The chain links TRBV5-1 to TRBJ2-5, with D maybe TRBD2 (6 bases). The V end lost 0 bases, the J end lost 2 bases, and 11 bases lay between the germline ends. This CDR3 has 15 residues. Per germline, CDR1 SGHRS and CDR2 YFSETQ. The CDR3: CASSLAGVPQETQYF. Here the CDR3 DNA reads TGCGCCAGCAGCTTGGCGGGAGTCCCTCAAGAGACCCAGTACTTC.

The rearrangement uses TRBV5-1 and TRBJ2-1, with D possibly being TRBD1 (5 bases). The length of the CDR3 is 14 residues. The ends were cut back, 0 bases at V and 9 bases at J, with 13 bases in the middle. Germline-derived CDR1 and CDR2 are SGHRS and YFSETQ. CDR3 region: CASSLVGADVEQFF. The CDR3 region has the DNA TGCGCCAGCAGCTTGGTTGGGGCTGATGTTGAGCAGTTCTTC.

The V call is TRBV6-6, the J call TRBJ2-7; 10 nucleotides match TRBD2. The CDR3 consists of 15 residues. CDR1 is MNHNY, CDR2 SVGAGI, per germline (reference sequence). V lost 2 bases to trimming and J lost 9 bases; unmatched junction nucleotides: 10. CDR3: CASSYDLAGALGQYF. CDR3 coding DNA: TGTGCCAGCAGTTACGATCTAGCGGGAGCTCTAGGGCAGTACTTC.

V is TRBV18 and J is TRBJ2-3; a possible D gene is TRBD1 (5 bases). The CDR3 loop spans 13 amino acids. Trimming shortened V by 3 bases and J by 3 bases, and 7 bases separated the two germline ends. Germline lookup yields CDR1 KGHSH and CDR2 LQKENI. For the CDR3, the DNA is TGTGCCAGCTCACCCCAGGGAACAGATACGCAGTATTTT. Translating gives CASSPQGTDTQYF.

Here the CDR3 reads CASSIGQNTEAFF. CDR3 nucleotide sequence: TGTGCCAGTAGTATAGGACAGAACACTGAAGCTTTCTTT. J is TRBJ1-1 and V is TRBV19; D is ambiguous. CDR3 size: 13 residues. Germline V gene sequence: CDR1 LNHDA, CDR2 SQIVND (reference sequence). The V end was cut by 1 base, the J end by 1 base, with 4 bases between. Using reference TRBV19 and TRBJ1-1 for the parts outside the CDR3, the full variable domain is DGGITQSPKYLFRKEGQNVTLSCEQNLNHDAMYWYRQDPGQGLRLIYYSQIVNDFQKGDIAEGYSVSREKKESFPLTVTSAQKNPTAFYLCASSIGQNTEAFFGQGTRLTVV.

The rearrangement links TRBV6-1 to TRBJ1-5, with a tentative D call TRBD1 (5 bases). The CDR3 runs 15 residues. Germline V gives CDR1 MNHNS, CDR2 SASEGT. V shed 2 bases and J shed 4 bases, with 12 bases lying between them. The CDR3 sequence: CASSEWKGDNQPQHF. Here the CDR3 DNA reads TGTGCCAGCAGTGAATGGAAAGGGGATAATCAGCCCCAGCATTTT.

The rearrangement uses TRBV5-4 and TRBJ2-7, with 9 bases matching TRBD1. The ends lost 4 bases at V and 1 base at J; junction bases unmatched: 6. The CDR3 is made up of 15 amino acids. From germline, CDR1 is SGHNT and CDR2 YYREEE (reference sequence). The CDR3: CASSDRDRVSYEQYF. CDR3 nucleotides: TGTGCCAGCAGCGACCGGGACAGGGTGTCCTACGAGCAGTACTTC.

The CDR3, as DNA: TGTGCCAGCAGCTTAGGGAGCGGGACAGGGAACACCGGGGAGCTGTTTTTT. Translation gives CASSLGSGTGNTGELFF. The V gene is TRBV7-9, the J gene TRBJ2-2; a weak D match, TRBD1 (8 bases). V lost 1 base and J 1 base, leaving 13 bases between the germline ends. The CDR3 consists of 17 residues. Per germline, CDR1 SEHNR and CDR2 FQNEAQ (reference sequence).

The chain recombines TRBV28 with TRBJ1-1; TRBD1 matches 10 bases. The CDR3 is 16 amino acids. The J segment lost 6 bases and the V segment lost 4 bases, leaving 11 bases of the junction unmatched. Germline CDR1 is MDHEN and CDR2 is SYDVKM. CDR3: CASSSPTGQGESEAFF. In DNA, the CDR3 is TGTGCCAGCAGTTCTCCCACTGGACAGGGGGAATCTGAAGCTTTCTTT.

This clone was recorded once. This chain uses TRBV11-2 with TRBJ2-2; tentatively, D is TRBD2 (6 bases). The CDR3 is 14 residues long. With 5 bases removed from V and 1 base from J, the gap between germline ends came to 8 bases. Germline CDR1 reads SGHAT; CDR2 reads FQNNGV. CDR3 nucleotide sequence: TGTGCCAGCAGCCGGCGGGGGAACACCGGGGAGCTGTTTTTT. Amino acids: CASSRRGNTGELFF.